Listed below are T cell receptor beta chains from one sample, sequenced in a study of CD8+CD57+ T cells in acquired aplastic anemia. Each CDR3 protein is one row after TCRdb ran MiXCR on the reads. The sample yields about 200,000 distinct CDR3 sequences, 65% seen once. Sequencing was performed on sorted CD4+, CD8+, or CD8+CD57+ T cells (not recorded which) from PBMCs. These receptors all stem from a human donor with aplastic anemia. The CDR3 runs from the conserved cysteine through the conserved F or W. D genes are given only for firm matches. The size of a clone is reported for some rows only, either as once, few or many, or as a class for expanded clones.

clone size: few
D gene: NA
V gene: TRBV4-1
J gene: TRBJ2-7
CDR3 protein: CASSPAGRYEQYF
CDR3 DNA: TGCGCCAGCAGCCCCGCGGGAAGGTACGAGCAGTACTTC

clone size: many
D gene: NA
V gene: TRBV2
J gene: TRBJ2-1
CDR3 protein: CASMLVYNEQFF
CDR3 DNA: TGTGCCAGCATGCTAGTCTACAATGAGCAGTTCTTC

clone size: few
D gene: NA
V gene: TRBV15
J gene: TRBJ2-3
CDR3 protein: CATSRVGSTDTQYF
CDR3 DNA: TGTGCCACCAGCAGAGTAGGTAGCACAGATACGCAGTATTTT

clone size: NA
D gene: NA
V gene: TRBV5-1
J gene: TRBJ2-7
CDR3 protein: CASSSGVSYEQYF
CDR3 DNA: TGCGCCAGCAGCTCGGGCGTCAGCTACGAGCAGTACTTC

clone size: NA
D gene: TRBD2
V gene: TRBV7-2
J gene: TRBJ2-7
CDR3 protein: CASSEDSDLAGGISYEQYF
CDR3 DNA: TGTGCCAGCAGCGAGGACAGTGACCTAGCGGGAGGGATCTCCTACGAGCAGTACTTC

clone size: NA
D gene: NA
V gene: TRBV10-3
J gene: TRBJ2-3
CDR3 protein: CASSSNPGVPTDTQYF
CDR3 DNA: TGTGCCAGCAGTTCTAATCCAGGGGTCCCCACAGATACGCAGTATTTT

clone size: once
D gene: NA
V gene: TRBV5-1
J gene: TRBJ2-7
CDR3 protein: CASSLTGSTYEQYF
CDR3 DNA: TGCGCCAGCAGCTTGACAGGATCCACCTACGAGCAGTACTTC

clone size: NA
D gene: TRBD1
V gene: TRBV29-1
J gene: TRBJ1-1
CDR3 protein: CSAHRGLSEAFF
CDR3 DNA: TGCAGCGCCCACAGGGGACTGTCTGAAGCTTTCTTT

clone size: NA
D gene: NA
V gene: TRBV10-3
J gene: TRBJ2-7
CDR3 protein: CASSIPGTPLVEQYF
CDR3 DNA: TGTGCCAGCAGTATCCCCGGGACACCCCTCGTCGAGCAGTACTTC

clone size: few
D gene: TRBD1
V gene: TRBV15
J gene: TRBJ2-7
CDR3 protein: CASSHGQGSYEQYF
CDR3 DNA: TGTGCCAGCAGTCACGGACAGGGCTCCTACGAGCAGTACTTC

clone size: NA
D gene: NA
V gene: TRBV20-1
J gene: TRBJ2-1
CDR3 protein: CSAPGPHSYNEQFF
CDR3 DNA: TGCAGTGCTCCCGGGCCCCACTCTTACAATGAGCAGTTCTTC

clone size: NA
D gene: NA
V gene: TRBV5-6
J gene: TRBJ2-1
CDR3 protein: CASSLGGATEFF
CDR3 DNA: TGTGCCAGCAGCTTGGGAGGGGCCACGGAGTTCTTC

clone size: NA
D gene: NA
V gene: TRBV7-9
J gene: TRBJ1-1
CDR3 protein: CASSLLQGPEAFF
CDR3 DNA: TGTGCCAGCAGCCTATTGCAGGGGCCTGAAGCTTTCTTT

clone size: NA
D gene: TRBD1
V gene: TRBV7-9
J gene: TRBJ1-5
CDR3 protein: CASSAGGYSNQPQHF
CDR3 DNA: TGTGCCAGCAGCGCAGGGGGATACAGCAATCAGCCCCAGCATTTT

clone size: NA
D gene: TRBD2
V gene: TRBV20-1
J gene: TRBJ2-5
CDR3 protein: CSATRLAGVLQETQYF
CDR3 DNA: TGCAGTGCGACCCGACTAGCGGGGGTACTACAAGAGACCCAGTACTTC

clone size: NA
D gene: TRBD1
V gene: TRBV7-2
J gene: TRBJ1-1
CDR3 protein: CASSQQGGAFF
CDR3 DNA: TGTGCCAGCAGCCAACAGGGGGGAGCTTTCTTT

clone size: NA
D gene: NA
V gene: TRBV7-9
J gene: TRBJ1-1
CDR3 protein: CASSANQLRAFF
CDR3 DNA: TGTGCCAGCAGCGCTAACCAGCTGAGAGCTTTCTTT

clone size: NA
D gene: NA
V gene: TRBV7-9
J gene: TRBJ2-1
CDR3 protein: CASSFYLGSSYNEQFF
CDR3 DNA: TGTGCCAGCAGCTTTTATCTTGGTAGCTCCTACAATGAGCAGTTCTTC

clone size: NA
D gene: NA
V gene: TRBV20-1
J gene: TRBJ2-3
CDR3 protein: CSARVGTDTQYF
CDR3 DNA: TGCAGTGCTAGAGTTGGGACGGATACGCAGTATTTT

clone size: NA
D gene: NA
V gene: TRBV25-1
J gene: TRBJ1-6
CDR3 protein: CASSDLVGSNSPLHF
CDR3 DNA: TGTGCCAGCAGTGACTTAGTGGGATCCAATTCACCCCTCCACTTT